The 30 T cell receptor beta chains below come from one sample, sequenced in a study of human T cells and chemical hapten exposure. The library tagged individual cDNA molecules with unique molecular identifiers. TCRdb processed the reads anew with MiXCR; each CDR3 protein has one entry. The sample has around 120,000 distinct CDR3 sequences; roughly 8.5% are singletons. Someone pulled total RNA out of unfractionated whole blood. Material for sequencing was whole blood. These TCRs come from a human donor in good health. Some clones in this sample may be carry-over from other donors' samples.

This clonotype was seen ten or more times. The J gene is TRBJ2-6, the V gene TRBV29-1, with D unresolved. The ends were cut back, 4 bases at V and 1 base at J, with 17 bases in the middle. CDR3 length: 17 amino acids. Germline CDR1 reads SQVTM; CDR2 reads ANQGSEA. CDR3 loop: CSVVTERKASGANVLTF. DNA for the CDR3: TGCAGCGTTGTGACCGAGAGAAAGGCGTCTGGGGCCAACGTCCTGACTTTC.

The CDR3 protein is CSVEYPRVDTDTQYF. DNA of the CDR3: TGCAGCGTTGAATATCCCAGGGTGGACACAGATACGCAGTATTTT. This chain connects TRBV29-1 to TRBJ2-3; D possibly corresponds to TRBD1 (5 bases). The CDR3 runs 15 residues. Germline loops: CDR1 SQVTM, CDR2 ANQGSEA. V lost 2 bases, J lost 2 bases, and 14 bases lay in between.

The V gene is TRBV6-5, the J gene TRBJ1-1; D gene ambiguous. Per the germline V gene, CDR1 is MNHEY and CDR2 is SVGAGI. The V end was cut by 2 bases, the J end by 5 bases, with 9 bases between. The CDR3 totals 13 residues. Here the CDR3 DNA reads TGTGCCAGCAGTTACAGGTGGACGACTGAAGCTTTCTTT. As protein: CASSYRWTTEAFF.

This clonotype was picked up many times. The rearrangement links TRBV18 to TRBJ1-5; tentative D call: TRBD1 (6 bases). This CDR3 has 14 amino acids. V was shortened by 1 base and J by 9 bases, with 13 bases between the two germline ends. From germline, CDR1 is KGHSH and CDR2 LQKENI. CDR3 sequence (DNA): TGTGCCAGCTCACCACTGGACAGTGAGGGGCCCCAGCATTTT. Its translation: CASSPLDSEGPQHF.

This clonotype occurred many times. V is TRBV14 and J is TRBJ1-1, with unresolved D. The CDR3 sequence is 13 residues long. V was trimmed by 1 base and J by 0 bases, leaving 3 bases between them. The germline V gene has CDR1 SGHDN and CDR2 FVKESK. The CDR3 nucleotides are TGTGCCAGCAGCCAAGTGGTGAACACTGAAGCTTTCTTT. It is translated as CASSQVVNTEAFF.

This clonotype was picked up a small number of times. The chain is built from TRBV29-1 and TRBJ2-7; 11 bases are shared with TRBD1. Unmatched junction bases numbered 1, after V lost 0 bases and J lost 0 bases. Germline V CDR1 and CDR2: SQVTM, ANQGSEA. This CDR3 region has 15 residues. In DNA form, the CDR3 reads TGCAGCGTTGAAGACGGGACAGGGGGCTCCTACGAGCAGTACTTC. It yields the protein CSVEDGTGGSYEQYF.

In this sample, this clonotype turned up a few times. The chain links TRBV6-1 to TRBJ2-7; TRBD1 is a possible D gene (6 bases). Germline values: CDR1 MNHNS, CDR2 SASEGT. V gave up 1 base and J gave up 4 bases, with 14 bases separating them. The length of the CDR3 is 15 residues. CDR3 in amino acids: CASSEGQGRLYEQYF. For the CDR3, the DNA is TGTGCCAGCAGTGAAGGGCAGGGGAGACTTTACGAGCAGTACTTC.

The genes are TRBV12-3 or TRBV12-4 and TRBJ2-5, with 9 bases fitting TRBD1. V shed 8 bases, J shed 3 bases, and the junction held 7 bases outside the gene matches. The CDR3 has 14 residues. The CDR3 DNA follows: TGTGCCAGCGGCCCGGGACAGGGAGAAGAGACCCAGTACTTC. The encoded protein is CASGPGQGEETQYF.

The sample holds a few counts of this clonotype. This chain uses TRBV29-1 with TRBJ2-5, with D tentatively TRBD1 (5 bases). CDR3 length: 14 residues. Germline V gene data show CDR1 as SQVTM and CDR2 as ANQGSEA. Between the trimmed V and J ends, which lost 0 bases and 1 base, there was a span of 9 bases. This chain's CDR3 is CSVEELTAQETQYF. CDR3 DNA sequence: TGCAGCGTTGAAGAGTTGACAGCCCAAGAGACCCAGTACTTC.

This clonotype was seen many times. This chain links TRBV6-6 with TRBJ2-7; TRBD2 is a possible D gene (6 bases). Looked up from germline, CDR1 is MNHNY and CDR2 is SVGAGI (reference sequence). Trimming took off 10 bases at V and 2 bases at J, with 12 bases between the two ends. This CDR3 has 12 amino acids. CDR3 DNA: TGTGCCATTAGCCCGGGGGCCTACGAGCAGTACTTC. Encoded protein: CAISPGAYEQYF.

The chain employs TRBV5-1 and TRBJ2-5, with 7 bases identical to TRBD1. CDR1 and CDR2 from the germline V gene are SGHRS and YFSETQ. V lost 3 bases, J lost 3 bases, and 5 bases stayed unmatched. The CDR3 runs 14 residues. CDR3 residues: CASSSGTAKETQYF. The CDR3 DNA is TGCGCCAGCAGCTCCGGGACAGCAAAAGAGACCCAGTACTTC.

This clonotype has just a few counts. The J gene is TRBJ2-5, the V gene TRBV2; 9 positions match TRBD2. J lost 2 bases, V lost 6 bases, and 10 bases had no gene match. The CDR3 is made up of 16 amino acids. The germline gives CDR1 SNHLY, CDR2 FYNNEI. The CDR3 loop reads CASSPFRLAVQETQYF. CDR3 in DNA: TGTGCCAGCAGCCCTTTTAGACTAGCGGTACAAGAGACCCAGTACTTC.

The sample holds a few counts of this clonotype. Here the CDR3 DNA reads TGTGCCAGTAGCAGAGGACAGGGCCGACGCCCGTTCATGGAGCCCCAGCATTTT. As protein: CASSRGQGRRPFMEPQHF. This rearrangement joins TRBV19 to TRBJ1-5; TRBD1 aligns across 8 bases. CDR1 and CDR2 (germline): LNHDA, SQIVND (reference sequence). This CDR3 has 18 amino acids. Unmatched junction bases numbered 21, after V lost 6 bases and J lost 8 bases.

This clonotype has at least ten counts. The rearrangement uses TRBV12-3 or TRBV12-4 and TRBJ1-1; 7 bases map to TRBD1. The CDR3 spans 15 residues. After removal of 7 bases from V and 1 base from J, the junction contained 9 bases not matched to a gene. The CDR3 loop is CASTHRQGPNTEAFF. CDR3 in DNA: TGTGCCAGCACCCATAGACAGGGACCGAACACTGAAGCTTTCTTT.

The CDR3 nucleotides read TGTGCCAGCAGGCCGGACAGGGTCACAGATACGCAGTATTTT. Translation: CASRPDRVTDTQYF. The gene calls are TRBV6-5 and TRBJ2-3, with 8 bases matching TRBD1. CDR1 is MNHEY and CDR2 is SVGAGI in the germline V gene. This CDR3 is 14 amino acids long. With 6 bases clipped from V and 2 bases from J, the junction kept 4 bases outside the gene matches.

There are a few counts of this clonotype. V usage is TRBV15 and J usage is TRBJ2-2; the D is unclear. This CDR3 region has 12 residues. The germline CDR1 and CDR2 sequences are LNHNV and YYDKDF (reference sequence). V lost 0 bases to trimming and J lost 7 bases, with 3 bases between them. CDR3 DNA sequence: TGTGCCACCAGCAGAGATGGCGGGGAGCTGTTTTTT. It specifies CATSRDGGELFF.

This clonotype was recorded many times. V is TRBV6-5 and J is TRBJ1-6; 8 bases map to TRBD1. The CDR3 contains 13 residues. In germline, CDR1 is MNHEY, CDR2 SVGAGI. V dropped 9 bases and J dropped 10; count of bases not matched to a gene: 8. CDR3 sequence (DNA): TGTGCCAGTACAGGGGGGGAAAGATCACCCCTCCACTTT. Its protein product is CASTGGERSPLHF.

The chain links TRBV12-3 or TRBV12-4 to TRBJ2-5; a weak D match, TRBD1 (6 bases). This CDR3 has 15 amino acids. Trimming cost V 4 bases and J 2 bases, with 14 bases left between them. CDR3 in DNA: TGTGCCAGCAGTTCTCATGGGGGCTCACAAGAGACCCAGTACTTC. Amino acids: CASSSHGGSQETQYF.

This clonotype came up a few times. The genes are TRBV10-3 and TRBJ2-7; D gene ambiguous. CDR3 size: 15 residues. V lost 3 bases and J 4 bases, leaving 16 bases between the germline ends. Germline CDR1 ENHRY, CDR2 SYGVKD. DNA of the CDR3: TGTGCCATCAGTGAACCGAGCCTAAATAGTTACGAGCAGTACTTC. It encodes CAISEPSLNSYEQYF.

This clonotype was seen a few times. This rearrangement joins TRBV6-2 or TRBV6-3 to TRBJ1-2, with no clear D. The V end lost 6 bases, the J end lost 3 bases, and 14 bases lay between the germline ends. In germline, CDR1 is MNHEY, CDR2 SVGEGT. The CDR3 extends over 14 amino acids. This CDR3 reads CASSLIFTDYGYTF. Here the CDR3 DNA reads TGTGCCAGCAGCCTCATTTTCACCGACTATGGCTACACCTTC.

The chain is built from TRBV20-1 and TRBJ2-1; D is perhaps TRBD2 (8 bases). The CDR3 loop spans 15 amino acids. CDR1 is DFQATT, CDR2 SNEGSKA, per germline (reference sequence). V lost 5 bases and J lost 4, with 18 bases in between. The DNA of the CDR3 is TGCAGTGCTCGAGGGGGCGGGGGGTTTTACAATGAGCAGTTCTTC. Protein sequence: CSARGGGGFYNEQFF.

The CDR3 protein is CASNPYQGSEYGYTF. CDR3 bases: TGTGCCAGCAACCCTTACCAAGGGTCGGAATATGGCTACACCTTC. The rearrangement links TRBV6-2 or TRBV6-3 to TRBJ1-2; D ambiguous. Germline V gives CDR1 MNHEY, CDR2 SVGEGT. The CDR3 length is 15 residues. V was clipped by 7 bases and J by 5 bases, with 20 bases between them.

In DNA, the CDR3 is TGTGCCAGCAGCTTAGAGCTCGGGGGTGGGGTCGGGGCCAACGTCCTGACTTTC. This translates into CASSLELGGGVGANVLTF. This chain connects TRBV7-8 to TRBJ2-6; D possibly corresponds to TRBD2 (6 bases). Germline V gives CDR1 SGHVS, CDR2 FQNEAQ. With 1 base removed from V and 4 bases from J, the gap between germline ends came to 17 bases. The CDR3 has 18 residues.

A few counts support this clonotype. The rearrangement links TRBV29-1 to TRBJ2-1, with D possibly being TRBD2 (6 bases). V was cut by 4 bases and J by 7 bases, with 17 bases left in between. The CDR3 has 14 residues. The V gene's germline CDR1 is SQVTM and CDR2 ANQGSEA. CDR3 bases: TGCAGCGTTGTCCCCCCAACGGGGGTGAATGAGCAGTTCTTC. Its translation: CSVVPPTGVNEQFF.

Only a few counts were recorded for this clonotype. This CDR3 reads CASSPNPEAFF. The CDR3 DNA reads TGTGCCAGCAGCCCTAACCCTGAAGCTTTCTTT. The chain employs TRBV7-8 and TRBJ1-1; D remains ambiguous. In germline, CDR1 is SGHVS, CDR2 FQNEAQ. There are 11 residues in the CDR3. Trimming pared 5 bases from V and 6 bases from J, leaving 7 bases between.

This clonotype was observed at least ten times. V gene TRBV12-3 or TRBV12-4 combines with J gene TRBJ2-1; D remains ambiguous. The V and J ends lost 6 bases and 9 bases respectively, with 18 bases between them. The CDR3 has 14 residues. The CDR3 bases are TGTGCCAGCAGCCCCGCGAGGCCCCAGAGTGAGCAGTTCTTC. Translated: CASSPARPQSEQFF.

This clonotype appeared a few times. The chain links TRBV6-5 to TRBJ1-2; D ambiguous. CDR3 length: 15 amino acids. The V and J ends lost 2 bases and 6 bases respectively, with 16 bases between them. Germline V CDR1 and CDR2: MNHEY, SVGAGI. The CDR3 protein is CASSYDGSYDDGYTF. The CDR3 coding sequence is TGTGCCAGCAGTTACGACGGATCCTATGACGATGGCTACACCTTC.

This clonotype showed up just a few times. The V gene is TRBV5-1, the J gene TRBJ2-3; D is uncertain. The CDR3 loop spans 13 amino acids. Germline CDR1 is SGHRS and CDR2 is YFSETQ. With 5 bases removed from V and 3 bases from J, the gap between germline ends came to 10 bases. CDR3 loop: CASSPTPTDTQYF. The CDR3, as DNA: TGCGCCAGCAGTCCAACCCCTACAGATACGCAGTATTTT. Full variable domain (outside the CDR3, taken from reference TRBV5-1 and TRBJ2-3): KAGVTQTPRYLIKTRGQQVTLSCSPISGHRSVSWYQQTPGQGLQFLFEYFSETQRNKGNFPGRFSGRQFSNSRSEMNVSTLELGDSALYLCASSPTPTDTQYFGPGTRLTVL.

This clonotype has at least ten counts. The gene calls are TRBV10-3 and TRBJ2-7, with TRBD2 matching over 11 bases. The CDR3 is made up of 15 amino acids. Trimming removed 4 bases from V and 2 bases from J; junction bases left unmatched: 4. Germline V gene sequence: CDR1 ENHRY, CDR2 SYGVKD. The CDR3 protein is CAISGLAGTTYEQYF. The DNA for the CDR3 is TGTGCCATCAGTGGACTAGCGGGGACAACCTACGAGCAGTACTTC.

The rearrangement uses TRBV29-1 and TRBJ1-1; D is possibly TRBD1 (6 bases). The CDR3 has 13 residues. Germline CDR1 is SQVTM and CDR2 is ANQGSEA. Trimming took off 2 bases at V and 3 bases at J, with 10 bases between the two ends. Written as DNA, the CDR3 is TGCAGCGTTGAAAGGGGGGTCTACACTGAAGCTTTCTTT. Its protein is CSVERGVYTEAFF.